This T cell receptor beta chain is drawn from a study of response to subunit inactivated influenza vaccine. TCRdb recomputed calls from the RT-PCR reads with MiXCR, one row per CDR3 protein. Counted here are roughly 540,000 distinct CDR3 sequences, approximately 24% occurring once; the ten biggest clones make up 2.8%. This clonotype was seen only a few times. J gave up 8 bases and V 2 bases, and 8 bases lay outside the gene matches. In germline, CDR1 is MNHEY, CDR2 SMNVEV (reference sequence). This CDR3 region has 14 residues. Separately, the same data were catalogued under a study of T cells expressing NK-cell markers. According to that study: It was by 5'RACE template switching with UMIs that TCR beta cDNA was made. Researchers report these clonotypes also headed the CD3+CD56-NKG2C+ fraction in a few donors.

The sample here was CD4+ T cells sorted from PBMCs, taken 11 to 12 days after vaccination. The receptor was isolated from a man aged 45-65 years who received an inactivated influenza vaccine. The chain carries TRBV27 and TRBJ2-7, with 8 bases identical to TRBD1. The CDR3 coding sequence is TGTGCCAGCAGTTTAAGAGGACAGGGTTTGCAGCAGTACTTC. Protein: CASSLRGQGLQQYF.